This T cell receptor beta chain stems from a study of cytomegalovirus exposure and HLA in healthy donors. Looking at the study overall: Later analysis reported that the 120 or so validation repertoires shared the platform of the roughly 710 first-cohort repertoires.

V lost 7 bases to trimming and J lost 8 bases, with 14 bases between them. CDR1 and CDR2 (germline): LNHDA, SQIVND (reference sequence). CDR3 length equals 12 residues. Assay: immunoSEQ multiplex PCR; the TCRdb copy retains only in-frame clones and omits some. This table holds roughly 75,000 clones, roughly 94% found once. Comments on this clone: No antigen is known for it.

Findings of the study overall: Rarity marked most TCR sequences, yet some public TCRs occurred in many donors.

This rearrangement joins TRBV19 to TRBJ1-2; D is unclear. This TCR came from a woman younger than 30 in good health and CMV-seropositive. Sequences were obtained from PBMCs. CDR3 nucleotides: TGTGCCAGTACCCTCTCGGGTACAGGCTACACCTTC. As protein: CASTLSGTGYTF. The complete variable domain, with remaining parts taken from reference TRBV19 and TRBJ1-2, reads DGGITQSPKYLFRKEGQNVTLSCEQNLNHDAMYWYRQDPGQGLRLIYYSQIVNDFQKGDIAEGYSVSREKKESFPLTVTSAQKNPTAFYLCASTLSGTGYTFGSGTRLTVV.